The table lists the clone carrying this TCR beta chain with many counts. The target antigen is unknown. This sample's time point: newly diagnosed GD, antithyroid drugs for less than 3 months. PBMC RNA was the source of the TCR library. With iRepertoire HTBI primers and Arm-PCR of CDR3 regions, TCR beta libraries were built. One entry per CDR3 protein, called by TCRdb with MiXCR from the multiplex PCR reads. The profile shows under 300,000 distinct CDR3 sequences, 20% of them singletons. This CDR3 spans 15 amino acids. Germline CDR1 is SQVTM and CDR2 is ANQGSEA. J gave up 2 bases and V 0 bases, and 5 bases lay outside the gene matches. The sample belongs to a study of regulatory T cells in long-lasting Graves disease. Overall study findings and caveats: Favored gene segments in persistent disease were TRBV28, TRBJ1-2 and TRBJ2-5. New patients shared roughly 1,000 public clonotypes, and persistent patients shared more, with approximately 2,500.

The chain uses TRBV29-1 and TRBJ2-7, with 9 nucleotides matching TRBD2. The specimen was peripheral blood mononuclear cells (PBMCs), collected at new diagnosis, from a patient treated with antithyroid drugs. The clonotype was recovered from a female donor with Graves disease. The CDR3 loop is CSVEDRKRGAYEQYF. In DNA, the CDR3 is TGCAGCGTTGAAGATCGAAAGCGGGGGGCCTACGAGCAGTACTTC.